This TCR beta chain emerged from a study of beta chain features in type 1 diabetes (dated by TCRdb to the late 2010s). About the study as a whole: Mean age, gender distribution, total cell number and subset yield did not differ between patients and healthy donors. A total of some 100,000,000 sorted cells were examined across all samples, and a strong correlation was observed between cell number per subset and RNA yield. The study compared TCRB repertoires of sorted circulating CD4+ T cell subsets between recently diagnosed type 1 diabetes patients and matched healthy donors. Regulatory and stem cell-like memory subsets were obtained from only 8 patients and about 8 healthy donors, while naive and central memory subsets were obtained from all 30 or so donors.

There are a few counts of this clone. Its antigen is unknown. Base qualities are not recorded, but no much larger clone differs from it by a single base. A single peripheral blood draw of around 120 mL on average was collected from each donor into heparinised tubes. Using a panel that included CD45RO, CCR7, CD25, CD127, CD95 and CD27, naive, central memory, regulatory and stem cell-like memory CD4+ T cells were sorted on a BD FACSAria II. All sorted populations exceeded 95% purity. Right away, PBMCs were isolated by Lymphoprep density gradient centrifugation and were stained directly, with no culture step. So that batch effects would be minimized, each experiment stained and sorted samples in pairs, pairing one healthy donor with one patient. Trimming costs V 5 bases and J 5 bases, and their ends lie 8 bases apart. Taken from cysteine to phenylalanine, the CDR3 has 12 residues. The entry retains the CDR3 DNA only, 36 bases that are in frame from base 1. In the germline V gene, CDR1 corresponds to SGHTA and CDR2 to FQGNSA.

What the work shows at the level of the full study, not this receptor alone: Naive, central memory and regulatory TCRB repertoires appeared to be more similar among patients than among healthy donors. Because cDNA rather than genomic DNA was sequenced, highly expressing activated cells could have been over-represented, although no difference in activation and CD3 levels was found between groups. PCR might favor shorter templates, but patient and control samples were amplified and corrected together, so any skew would affect both groups equally. Because small numbers of individuals were included in the HLA sub-analyses, any influence of HLA type on TCRB rearrangement was left unresolved. Fewer insertions and more nucleotide deletions at VDJ recombination sites were observed in patients with type 1 diabetes, implying thymic rearrangement abnormalities. A moderate but significant shortening of TCRB CDR3 length was observed in type 1 diabetes patients in all four CD4+ subsets.

The entire isolated RNA was reverse transcribed using the High Capacity cDNA Reverse Transcription Kit, and thus expressed TCRB transcripts were sequenced. Naive, central memory and regulatory T cell samples underwent deep immunoSEQ sequencing, averaging about 3.57 million total reads per sample. After sorted cells were lysed in RLT buffer, RNA was extracted with DNase-treated RNeasy Micro or Mini kits, with the choice depending on cell number. To prevent cross-contamination, every cell subset was processed on its own, while patient and healthy donor samples were processed together. TCRB sequences were amplified from cDNA with the immunoSEQ multiplex PCR, producing 87-bp fragments spanning the CDR3 region. The amplicons were sequenced using the Illumina HiSeq platform. The paper's data handling went like this. PCR bias was computationally corrected using synthetic template baselines, reads within Hamming distance 2 were collapsed, and singletons that could not be merged were discarded. Reads were aligned against IMGT to assign V, D and J genes, CDR3 length and insertions or deletions at six rearrangement sites. Within each subset, clonotype counts were normalized to the number of sorted cells before true diversity and Gini coefficients were calculated with the tcR R package. Repertoire sharing was quantified using the overlap coefficient calculated on TCRB nucleotide sequences. Out-of-frame TCRB sequences from naive cells were analyzed as a proxy for the pre-selection repertoire. This immuneACCESS table, as held by TCRdb, lists in-frame sequences with V and J called but not all clones. Of the missing ones, under half trace to an unresolved V gene in checked studies; the others have no known cause. For V, J and clone size, that table is used; D and trimming come from the DNA. The sample table shows 600,000 to 700,000 clones, and around 12% are seen once. The top ten clones comprise more than 0.1% of the sample.

The receptor was isolated from a man aged 25 to 40 with type 1 diabetes. This receptor chain uses TRBV7-2 and TRBJ2-3; there is no confident call for the D gene. Sequenced sample: naive CD4+ T cells from blood. The cell subset or site label, as the study defines it: true naive CD4+ T cells. DNA sequence: TGTGCCAGCAGCCCCGACGAAGATACGCAGTATTTT. The resulting protein is CASSPDEDTQYF.